The clone carrying this TCR beta chain was recorded once. Its antigen remains unknown. This may be a read error, as it is one base from a much larger clone. This entry belongs to a study of shared clonotypes between healthy human individuals. Points from the study as a whole: Having only a few donors restricted how much genetic and exposure-history diversity was captured. Deeper or shallower sequencing was expected to change how clonotypes are shared among donors.

Sequencing of unsorted PBMC DNA was carried out using ten immunoSEQ deep assay plates. Measured with immunoSEQ multiplex PCR; TCRdb has only the in-frame clones, and not every one. There are approximately 440,000 clones in the sample; 75% to 80% occur only once, and approximately 12% lies in the top ten. CDR1 SGHNT and CDR2 YYREEE come from the germline V gene (reference sequence). The CDR3 has 15 amino acids. V was pared by 6 bases and J by 6 bases, with 19 bases between. Sequencing was carried out using PBMCs. The source is a woman aged 40 to 50 in good health. Some clones in this sample may be carry-over from other donors' samples. The chain uses TRBV5-4 and TRBJ2-1, with D possibly matching TRBD1 (6 bases). The CDR3 DNA is TGTGCCAGCACGCTTCGGGACAACGGGCGCAATGAGCAGTTCTTC. Translation: CASTLRDNGRNEQFF.